A single sample is the source of the 30 T cell receptor beta chains below, sequenced in a study of cytomegalovirus exposure and HLA in healthy donors. The study ran its PCR with 60 Vbeta and 13 Jbeta primers. Libraries were prepared by immunoSEQ multiplex PCR; TCRdb keeps only in-frame clonotypes and omits some of them. The sample has some 130,000 clones, 70% to 80% seen once. Sequenced: PBMCs. The receptor source for this set is a female donor in good health and CMV-seronegative.

This chain links TRBV19 with TRBJ2-1, with 11 nucleotides matching TRBD2. After removal of 5 bases from V and 8 bases from J, the junction contained 11 bases not matched to a gene. This CDR3 region has 16 residues. CDR1 LNHDA and CDR2 SQIVND come from the germline V gene (reference sequence). The CDR3 here is CASSSAKLAGVDEQFF. CDR3 bases: TGTGCCAGTAGTTCCGCCAAACTAGCGGGAGTGGATGAGCAGTTCTTC.

This clone was picked up one time. The CDR3 DNA follows: TGCGCCAGCAGCCAAGATCAGGAGGCGGCCCTACACACCTTC. Encoded protein: CASSQDQEAALHTF. The chain has TRBV4-3 and TRBJ1-2; D is undetermined. V was shortened by 0 bases and J by 12 bases, with 17 bases between the two germline ends. Germline V lookup: CDR1 LGHNA, CDR2 YSLEER. The length of the CDR3 is 14 residues.

J is TRBJ2-7 and V is TRBV7-2; 9 bases match TRBD2. The V segment lost 5 bases and the J segment 7 bases; nucleotides outside the gene matches: 12. The CDR3 has 15 amino acids. Per the germline V gene, CDR1 is SGHTA and CDR2 is FQGNSA. The CDR3 bases are TGTGCCAGCAGCCGTGGTCTAGCGGGACCAAAAGAGCAGTACTTC. Encoded protein: CASSRGLAGPKEQYF.

A few counts support this clone. The chain joins TRBV5-1 to TRBJ1-3; unclear D gene. From germline, CDR1 is SGHRS and CDR2 YFSETQ. V was clipped by 4 bases and J by 0 bases, with 5 bases between them. The CDR3 extends over 13 amino acids. CDR3 amino acids: CASSRDSGNTIYF. The CDR3 DNA reads as TGCGCCAGCAGCCGGGACTCTGGAAACACCATATATTTT.

The chain employs TRBV7-6 and TRBJ2-7; TRBD2 is a possible D gene (6 bases). The CDR3 extends over 14 amino acids. V was shortened by 5 bases and J by 1 base, with 12 bases between the two germline ends. Germline V CDR1 and CDR2: SGHVS, FNYEAQ. DNA for the CDR3: TGTGCCAGCAGCGTTCTGGGGGGTTCCTACGAGCAGTACTTC. Protein product: CASSVLGGSYEQYF.

The chain recombines TRBV27 with TRBJ2-1; D might be TRBD2 (5 bases). Germline CDR1 is MNHEY and CDR2 is SMNVEV (reference sequence). Deletions cut 6 bases from V and 0 bases from J, with 15 bases between. This CDR3 spans 16 amino acids. CDR3 nucleotides: TGTGCCAGCAGGGGCCTCGGGGAGAGCTCCTACAATGAGCAGTTCTTC. Protein product: CASRGLGESSYNEQFF.

This clone was seen more than once but under ten times. The gene calls are TRBV27 and TRBJ2-7; D is possibly TRBD1 (6 bases). CDR1 MNHEY and CDR2 SMNVEV come from the germline V gene (reference sequence). This CDR3 is built from 13 residues. Trimming left V 2 bases short and J 2 bases short, with 7 bases between. CDR3 bases: TGTGCCAGCAGTTTAACAGGGCCCTACGAGCAGTACTTC. It specifies CASSLTGPYEQYF.

The CDR3: CASSRGASGTENIQYF. The CDR3 DNA sequence: TGCGCCAGCAGCCGGGGCGCCTCCGGGACAGAAAACATTCAGTACTTC. The chain employs TRBV5-1 and TRBJ2-4, with 7 bases identical to TRBD1. Trimming removed 4 bases from V and 5 bases from J; junction bases left unmatched: 12. The CDR3 covers 16 residues. Germline V CDR1 and CDR2: SGHRS, YFSETQ.

V gene TRBV9 combines with J gene TRBJ2-2, with unresolved D. CDR3 size: 14 residues. V lost 4 bases and J lost 6, with 13 bases in between. CDR1 and CDR2 from the germline V gene are SGDLS and YYNGEE. Written as DNA, the CDR3 is TGTGCCAGCAGCCCCCGCAGTGATCCCGGGGAGCTGTTTTTT. Translation: CASSPRSDPGELFF.

This clone was seen just once. Other DNA variants within this sample encode the same CDR3. The rearrangement joins TRBV4-3 to TRBJ1-5; D is ambiguous. The germline V gene encodes CDR1 LGHNA and CDR2 YSLEER. This CDR3 has 15 residues. V lost 0 bases to trimming and J lost 6 bases, with 12 bases between them. The CDR3 loop is CASSQDRGLGQPQHF. CDR3 DNA: TGCGCCAGCAGCCAAGATAGAGGGTTAGGTCAGCCCCAGCATTTT.

This chain connects TRBV11-3 to TRBJ2-1; TRBD2 agrees at 10 bases. The germline V gene has CDR1 SGHNT and CDR2 YENEEA. V was pared by 5 bases and J by 5 bases, with 9 bases of the junction left unmatched. This CDR3 contains 16 residues. CDR3 region: CASSPRTSGENNEQFF. The CDR3 DNA reads as TGTGCCAGCAGCCCCAGAACTAGCGGGGAAAACAATGAGCAGTTCTTC.

The chain recombines TRBV4-1 with TRBJ2-7; TRBD2 agrees at 15 bases. Germline trimming cut 3 bases from V and 5 bases from J; bases unmatched to any gene: 8. Per the germline V gene, CDR1 is MGHRA and CDR2 is YSYEKL. There are 17 residues in the CDR3. The CDR3 is CASSQGGLAGGPHEQYF. DNA for the CDR3: TGCGCCAGCAGCCAGGGTGGACTAGCGGGAGGGCCCCACGAGCAGTACTTC.

The chain employs TRBV30 and TRBJ2-1, with D maybe TRBD2 (6 bases). This CDR3 contains 16 residues. Germline values: CDR1 GTSNPN, CDR2 SVGIG (reference sequence). Trimming took off 2 bases at V and 8 bases at J, with 22 bases between the two ends. CDR3 loop: CAWSRVGGRMVYEQFF. The CDR3 DNA is TGTGCCTGGAGTAGGGTTGGTGGGAGGATGGTCTATGAGCAGTTCTTC.

Only a few counts were recorded for this clone. The chain uses TRBV7-9 and TRBJ2-1; the match to TRBD2 covers 8 bases. Germline CDR1 reads SEHNR; CDR2 reads FQNEAQ (reference sequence). Trimming at V came to 2 bases and at J to 5 bases, leaving 8 bases not matched to a gene. CDR3 size: 16 residues. CDR3 sequence: CASSLIAGSFNNEQFF. CDR3 DNA sequence: TGTGCCAGCAGCTTAATAGCGGGATCATTTAACAATGAGCAGTTCTTC.

The genes are TRBV21-1 and TRBJ2-3; the DNA was not compared with TRBD1, the D call given in the table. TRBV21-1 is reported as a pseudogene. The CDR3 spans 19 residues. CDR3 sequence (DNA): TGTGCCAGCAGCCACTTCCCACACGACCACAGGGTTCACACAGATACGCAGTATTTT. Residues: CASSHFPHDHRVHTDTQYF.

The J gene is TRBJ2-1, the V gene TRBV7-2; the match to TRBD2 covers 12 bases. Germline CDR1 reads SGHTA; CDR2 reads FQGNSA. V lost 6 bases to trimming and J lost 14 bases; unmatched junction nucleotides: 8. The CDR3 consists of 13 residues. Here the CDR3 reads CASSPTSGSFEFF. The CDR3 nucleotides read TGTGCCAGCAGTCCGACTAGCGGGAGTTTTGAGTTCTTC.

The V and J genes are TRBV7-9 and TRBJ2-3; weak D call: TRBD2 (5 bases). Trimming took 6 bases from V and 1 from J, leaving 20 bases between them. Germline V gene data show CDR1 as SEHNR and CDR2 as FQNEAQ (reference sequence). This CDR3 contains 17 residues. The CDR3 bases are TGTGCCAGCAGATGGACTGGAGCGGACGGAGGCACAGATACGCAGTATTTT. As protein: CASRWTGADGGTDTQYF.

The chain couples TRBV9 to TRBJ1-1, with 7 bases identical to TRBD1. V shed 3 bases and J 1 base; nucleotides not matched to a gene: 6. This CDR3 has 15 amino acids. From germline, CDR1 is SGDLS and CDR2 YYNGEE. This CDR3 reads CASSGSQGSNTEAFF. For the CDR3, the DNA is TGTGCCAGCAGCGGTTCACAGGGGTCGAACACTGAAGCTTTCTTT.

The chain joins TRBV28 to TRBJ2-3; tentatively, D is TRBD2 (7 bases). The CDR3 extends over 17 amino acids. The germline V gene encodes CDR1 MDHEN and CDR2 SYDVKM. V lost 6 bases and J 5 bases, leaving 24 bases between the germline ends. CDR3 DNA sequence: TGTGCCAGCAGGGCACCGGGGCTGGGGGGGCCGAGAGATACGCAGTATTTT. Translating it yields CASRAPGLGGPRDTQYF.

This clone was seen only once. The chain recombines TRBV4-3 with TRBJ2-5; D ambiguous. The end of the DNA aligns better with TRBJ2-7, so the J call may be wrong. The germline V gene encodes CDR1 LGHNA and CDR2 YSLEER. CDR3 length: 14 amino acids. CDR3 amino acids: CASSQVKDSYEQYF. The CDR3 coding sequence is TGCGCCAGCAGCCAAGTTAAAGATAGCTACGAGCAGTACTTC.

The genes are TRBV19 and TRBJ2-7; 8 nucleotides match TRBD1. The CDR3 sequence is 14 residues long. Unmatched junction bases numbered 3, after V lost 5 bases and J lost 0 bases. CDR1 LNHDA and CDR2 SQIVND come from the germline V gene (reference sequence). CDR3 sequence reads: CASSGQGGSYEQYF. The CDR3 DNA is TGTGCCAGTAGTGGACAGGGAGGCTCCTACGAGCAGTACTTC.

The rearrangement uses TRBV15 and TRBJ2-2; 7 nucleotides agree with TRBD2. Unmatched junction bases numbered 10, after V lost 1 base and J lost 5 bases. The CDR3 is made up of 17 amino acids. Germline CDR1 reads LNHNV; CDR2 reads YYDKDF (reference sequence). The CDR3 DNA sequence: TGTGCCACCAGCAGAGCAGGGAGGGAGGGCCGAACCGGGGAGCTGTTTTTT. Amino acids: CATSRAGREGRTGELFF. The full variable domain, its missing parts supplied by reference TRBV15 and TRBJ2-2, is DAMVIQNPRYQVTQFGKPVTLSCSQTLNHNVMYWYQQKSSQAPKLLFHYYDKDFNNEADTPDNFQSRRPNTSFCFLDIRSPGLGDTAMYLCATSRAGREGRTGELFFGEGSRLTVL.

The rearrangement joins TRBV5-4 to TRBJ2-1; 9 bases map to TRBD2. This CDR3 has 15 residues. CDR1 and CDR2 from the germline V gene are SGHNT and YYREEE (reference sequence). Trimming cost V 4 bases and J 8 bases; bases outside gene matches: 10. This CDR3 reads CASSSLAGQIDEQFF. The DNA for the CDR3 is TGTGCCAGCAGCAGTCTAGCGGGACAGATTGATGAGCAGTTCTTC.

The V call is TRBV6-1, the J call TRBJ2-1; 10 nucleotides line up with TRBD2. This CDR3 comprises 16 residues. Germline CDR1 is MNHNS and CDR2 is SASEGT. V gave up 1 base and J gave up 0 bases; unmatched junction bases: 0. The CDR3 nucleotides are TGTGCCAGCAGTGAAGTAGCGGGAGGCTCCTACAATGAGCAGTTCTTC. This encodes CASSEVAGGSYNEQFF.

This clone came up a few times. The rearrangement uses TRBV29-1 and TRBJ2-3, with D possibly TRBD2 on 5 matching bases. The V gene's germline CDR1 is SQVTM and CDR2 ANQGSEA. This CDR3 has 14 amino acids. The germline V and J ends were trimmed by 2 bases and 4 bases, with 13 bases remaining between them. CDR3 nucleotide sequence: TGCAGCGTTGAAAAGCCTAGCCCCCCAGATACGCAGTATTTT. Protein: CSVEKPSPPDTQYF.

For the CDR3, the DNA is TGTGCCAGCAGCTTATTCGCACAGGGGGCCTACGAGCAGTACTTC. It encodes CASSLFAQGAYEQYF. The rearrangement links TRBV11-2 to TRBJ2-7, with 8 bases matching TRBD1. The germline gives CDR1 SGHAT, CDR2 FQNNGV. Trimming removed 2 bases from V and 2 bases from J; junction bases left unmatched: 5. This CDR3 comprises 15 residues.

The chain has TRBV7-2 and TRBJ1-1; D is undetermined. Trimming shortened V by 2 bases and J by 0 bases, and 10 bases separated the two germline ends. The CDR3 is made up of 15 amino acids. Germline CDR1 and CDR2: SGHTA and FQGNSA. CDR3 region: CASSLQSTMNTEAFF. The CDR3 DNA follows: TGTGCCAGCAGCTTACAGTCCACAATGAACACTGAAGCTTTCTTT. Combining the CDR3 with reference TRBV7-2 and TRBJ1-1 gives the whole variable domain GAGVSQSPSNKVTEKGKDVELRCDPISGHTALYWYRQSLGQGLEFLIYFQGNSAPDKSGLPSDRFSAERTGGSVSTLTIQRTQQEDSAVYLCASSLQSTMNTEAFFGQGTRLTVV.

The genes are TRBV30 and TRBJ2-5, with 8 bases that match TRBD1. The CDR3 has 15 residues. V shed 2 bases, J shed 2 bases, and the junction held 7 bases outside the gene matches. CDR1 and CDR2 (germline): GTSNPN, SVGIG (reference sequence). The CDR3 protein is CAWSTAGQGQETQYF. The CDR3, as DNA: TGTGCCTGGAGTACCGCCGGACAGGGTCAAGAGACCCAGTACTTC.

The chain combines TRBV2 with TRBJ2-2, with a weak D call TRBD2 (5 bases). CDR1 and CDR2 from the germline V gene are SNHLY and FYNNEI. V was clipped by 6 bases and J by 6 bases, with 14 bases between them. The CDR3 runs to 14 residues. The CDR3 DNA follows: TGTGCCAGCAGAAGGGAGAGCTTCGCCGGGGAGCTGTTTTTT. Translated: CASRRESFAGELFF.

The chain links TRBV4-2 to TRBJ2-5, with 14 bases aligning to TRBD2. The CDR3 has 18 residues. V lost 0 bases, J lost 5 bases, and 8 bases stayed unmatched. The germline V gene encodes CDR1 LGHNA and CDR2 YNFKEQ. CDR3 sequence: CASSQEWGLAGVGETQYF. CDR3 in DNA: TGTGCCAGCAGCCAAGAGTGGGGACTAGCGGGAGTCGGGGAGACCCAGTACTTC.